The 29 T cell receptor beta chains listed next were all sequenced from one sample in a study of siplizumab effects on memory and regulatory T cells. The method was immunoSEQ multiplex PCR; TCRdb's version includes in-frame clones alone and lacks a portion of them. Among around 97,000 clones listed, roughly 94% were seen once. Input material: non-Treg CD4+ T cells sorted from blood. These receptors all come from a human donor in good health.

The chain links TRBV11-3 to TRBJ2-1; D may correspond to TRBD1 or TRBD2 (6 bases each). This CDR3 is built from 14 residues. Germline-derived CDR1 and CDR2 are SGHNT and YENEEA. Trimming pared 1 base from V and 8 bases from J, leaving 12 bases between. The chain's CDR3 is CASSLGGAVYEQFF. As DNA, the CDR3 is TGTGCCAGCAGCTTAGGGGGGGCGGTTTATGAGCAGTTCTTC. Using reference TRBV11-3 and TRBJ2-1 for the parts outside the CDR3, the full variable domain is EAGVVQSPRYKIIEKKQPVAFWCNPISGHNTLYWYLQNLGQGPELLIRYENEEAVDDSQLPKDRFSAERLKGVDSTLKIQPAELGDSAVYLCASSLGGAVYEQFFGPGTRLTVL.

The rearrangement links TRBV5-1 to TRBJ1-3; no clear D gene. Germline V gene data show CDR1 as SGHRS and CDR2 as YFSETQ. This CDR3 is built from 16 residues. Trimming took off 1 base at V and 2 bases at J, with 13 bases between the two ends. CDR3 bases: TGCGCCAGCAGCTTGACCCCGAGATCGACTGGAAACACCATATATTTT. Translation: CASSLTPRSTGNTIYF.

This clone was counted once. The genes are TRBV19 and TRBJ1-5; the D is unclear. V shed 1 base and J shed 0 bases, with 7 bases lying between them. CDR3 length equals 15 residues. Per germline, CDR1 LNHDA and CDR2 SQIVND (reference sequence). The CDR3 protein is CASSIVGISNQPQHF. CDR3 sequence (DNA): TGTGCCAGTAGTATAGTGGGGATTAGCAATCAGCCCCAGCATTTT.

The chain links TRBV5-4 to TRBJ2-7, with D hard to call. CDR3 length: 13 amino acids. CDR1 is SGHNT and CDR2 is YYREEE in the germline V gene (reference sequence). Trimming pared 0 bases from V and 7 bases from J, leaving 11 bases between. The CDR3 reads CASSLARTGEQYF. The CDR3 nucleotides read TGTGCCAGCAGCTTGGCTAGGACCGGGGAGCAGTACTTC.

The chain has TRBV25-1 and TRBJ1-1, with 11 bases that match TRBD1. CDR1 and CDR2 (germline): MGHDK, SYGVNS. The junction had 5 bases not matched to a gene; V was cut back by 7 bases and J by 4 bases. The CDR3 contains 14 residues. The CDR3: CASTFGTGGTEAFF. CDR3 DNA sequence: TGTGCCAGCACATTTGGGACAGGGGGCACTGAAGCTTTCTTT.

The chain couples TRBV10-2 to TRBJ1-3, with no clear D. From germline, CDR1 is WSHSY and CDR2 SAAADI. V was shortened by 6 bases and J by 0 bases, with 12 bases between the two germline ends. The CDR3 covers 15 residues. The CDR3 sequence is CASRRSSDSGNTIYF. CDR3 nucleotide sequence: TGCGCCAGCAGAAGGAGTTCAGACTCTGGAAACACCATATATTTT.

V and J are TRBV5-6 and TRBJ2-7; no reliable D call. The CDR3 loop spans 17 amino acids. Germline V gene lookup returns CDR1 SGHDT and CDR2 YYEEEE. Trimming cost V 4 bases and J 0 bases, with 20 bases left between them. In DNA, the CDR3 is TGTGCCAGCAGCCATACACGTGCCGGGTTATACTCCTACGAGCAGTACTTC. Its protein product is CASSHTRAGLYSYEQYF.

J is TRBJ1-2 and V is TRBV19; D call uncertain. Germline V gene data show CDR1 as LNHDA and CDR2 as SQIVND (reference sequence). V was cut by 5 bases and J by 4 bases, with 11 bases left in between. The CDR3 is made up of 13 amino acids. CDR3 nucleotide sequence: TGTGCCAGTAGTTCAATTCCCCCCTATGGCTACACCTTC. Translating it yields CASSSIPPYGYTF.

The chain links TRBV6-6 to TRBJ1-2; a weak D match, TRBD1 (5 bases). Per the germline V gene, CDR1 is MNHNY and CDR2 is SVGAGI (reference sequence). CDR3 length: 13 residues. V was cut by 2 bases and J by 8 bases, with 12 bases left in between. CDR3 nucleotides: TGTGCCAGCAGTTACGGGGGATCAGAAGGCTACACCTTC. This sequence encodes CASSYGGSEGYTF.

This clone has a handful of counts. The chain is built from TRBV18 and TRBJ1-5; no definite D call. Germline CDR1 reads KGHSH; CDR2 reads LQKENI. This CDR3 has 13 amino acids. V was shortened by 2 bases and J by 5 bases, with 7 bases between the two germline ends. The CDR3 spells CASSPGGYQPQHF. In nucleotides, the CDR3 is TGTGCCAGCTCACCAGGCGGTTATCAGCCCCAGCATTTT.

The chain links TRBV28 to TRBJ2-2; 11 bases line up with TRBD1. Germline V gene lookup returns CDR1 MDHEN and CDR2 SYDVKM. Trimming at V came to 6 bases and at J to 4 bases, leaving 7 bases not matched to a gene. The CDR3 totals 16 residues. Here the CDR3 reads CASSPQDRGRTGELFF. Written as DNA, the CDR3 is TGTGCCAGCAGCCCCCAGGACAGGGGGCGCACCGGGGAGCTGTTTTTT. Together with reference TRBV28 and TRBJ2-2, the CDR3 gives the full variable domain: DVKVTQSSRYLVKRTGEKVFLECVQDMDHENMFWYRQDPGLGLRLIYFSYDVKMKEKGDIPEGYSVSREKKERFSLILESASTNQTSMYLCASSPQDRGRTGELFFGEGSRLTVL.

This chain connects TRBV2 to TRBJ2-2, with D unclear. With 3 bases removed from V and 9 bases from J, the gap between germline ends came to 11 bases. The CDR3 spans 13 residues. Germline CDR1 SNHLY, CDR2 FYNNEI. The CDR3 DNA reads TGTGCCAGCAGTGAGGATAATCTCTGGGAGCTGTTTTTT. The encoded protein is CASSEDNLWELFF.

V gene TRBV4-1 combines with J gene TRBJ2-3; TRBD2 aligns across 8 bases. Germline CDR1 MGHRA, CDR2 YSYEKL. The CDR3 contains 18 residues. The V and J ends lost 0 bases and 9 bases, in that order; junction bases with no gene match: 17. CDR3 in amino acids: CASSQENPIGRAKITQYF. In DNA, the CDR3 is TGCGCCAGCAGCCAAGAGAACCCAATCGGGAGGGCCAAGATAACGCAGTATTTT.

This chain links TRBV10-2 with TRBJ2-2; no clear D gene. The CDR3 is made up of 11 amino acids. Germline CDR1 and CDR2: WSHSY and SAAADI. V lost 5 bases, J lost 2 bases, and 0 bases lay in between. In DNA, the CDR3 is TGCGCCAGCAGTAACACCGGGGAGCTGTTTTTT. This codes for CASSNTGELFF.

The chain links TRBV5-1 to TRBJ2-3; D is unclear. The CDR3 is 13 amino acids. Trimming pared 4 bases from V and 4 bases from J, leaving 10 bases between. From germline, CDR1 is SGHRS and CDR2 YFSETQ. The CDR3 DNA sequence: TGCGCCAGCAGCATGATTAGGTCAGATACGCAGTATTTT. This encodes CASSMIRSDTQYF.

CDR3 residues: CASSLLSISEQYF. The CDR3 nucleotides read TGTGCCAGCAGTTTGCTCTCGATTAGCGAGCAGTACTTC. V gene TRBV27 combines with J gene TRBJ2-7; D not resolved. Germline V gives CDR1 MNHEY, CDR2 SMNVEV (reference sequence). CDR3 size: 13 residues. V shed 3 bases and J shed 6 bases, with 12 bases lying between them.

The rearrangement joins TRBV27 to TRBJ2-1, with D perhaps assigned TRBD1 or TRBD2 (5 bases each). Germline V gene data show CDR1 as MNHEY and CDR2 as SMNVEV (reference sequence). The length of the CDR3 is 13 residues. V was clipped by 6 bases and J by 9 bases, with 15 bases between them. The CDR3 DNA reads TGTGCCAGCAGCCGGGACCTAGACGGTGAGCAGTTCTTC. It specifies CASSRDLDGEQFF.

The V call is TRBV7-8, the J call TRBJ2-1; 12 bases line up with TRBD2. Germline values: CDR1 SGHVS, CDR2 FQNEAQ. The CDR3 is 19 amino acids. The V segment lost 7 bases and the J segment 1 base; nucleotides outside the gene matches: 14. The CDR3 DNA reads TGTGCCAGCACCTCCCGCTACCTGGGGACTAGCGGGTCCTACAATGAGCAGTTCTTC. This encodes CASTSRYLGTSGSYNEQFF.

This chain links TRBV6-6 with TRBJ1-2; possible D gene TRBD1, 6 bases. This CDR3 region has 15 residues. Germline V CDR1 and CDR2: MNHNY, SVGAGI (reference sequence). V was trimmed by 2 bases and J by 3 bases, leaving 13 bases between them. Here the CDR3 reads CASSYRRDTDYGYTF. CDR3 in DNA: TGTGCCAGCAGTTACCGACGGGACACGGACTATGGCTACACCTTC.

This clone was recorded once. This sequence joins TRBV7-8 and TRBJ1-1; D gene unclear. The V gene lost 5 bases and the J gene lost 3 bases, with 13 bases spanning the gap. Germline V gene sequence: CDR1 SGHVS, CDR2 FQNEAQ. CDR3 length equals 14 residues. The DNA for the CDR3 is TGTGCCAGCAGCACTATGGGCGATTACACTGAAGCTTTCTTT. It codes for CASSTMGDYTEAFF. The full variable domain, its missing parts supplied by reference TRBV7-8 and TRBJ1-1, is GAGVSQSPRYKVAKRGQDVALRCDPISGHVSLFWYQQALGQGPEFLTYFQNEAQLDKSGLPSDRFFAERPEGSVSTLKIQRTQQEDSAVYLCASSTMGDYTEAFFGQGTRLTVV.

This rearrangement joins TRBV7-9 to TRBJ2-7, with unresolved D. Trimming stripped 5 bases from V and 1 base from J, with 3 bases between. The CDR3 length is 11 residues. Germline V gene data show CDR1 as SEHNR and CDR2 as FQNEAQ (reference sequence). The CDR3 here is CASSRSYEQYF. The CDR3 nucleotides read TGTGCCAGCAGCCGTTCCTACGAGCAGTACTTC.

The V and J genes are TRBV11-3 and TRBJ2-5; D unclear. CDR1 is SGHNT and CDR2 is YENEEA in the germline V gene. The V gene lost 1 base and the J gene lost 7 bases, with 10 bases spanning the gap. The CDR3 runs 13 residues. This CDR3 is CASSLAATGTQYF. The CDR3 DNA is TGTGCCAGCAGCTTAGCCGCGACGGGGACCCAGTACTTC.

The chain couples TRBV4-2 to TRBJ1-1; D gene uncertain. V was pared by 0 bases and J by 10 bases, with 12 bases between. The CDR3 sequence is 13 residues long. CDR1 LGHNA and CDR2 YNFKEQ come from the germline V gene. CDR3 coding DNA: TGTGCCAGCAGCCAAGATTCCGACCGAAGAGCTTTCTTT. Residues: CASSQDSDRRAFF.

The V call is TRBV27, the J call TRBJ2-7; D gene unclear. The CDR3 covers 15 residues. Per germline, CDR1 MNHEY and CDR2 SMNVEV (reference sequence). Trimming took 7 bases from V and 2 from J, leaving 18 bases between them. The CDR3 region has the DNA TGTGCCAGCAACAAATGGGAAGGGAATCCCTACGAGCAGTACTTC. It translates to CASNKWEGNPYEQYF.

The chain joins TRBV6-1 to TRBJ2-7; no reliable D call. The CDR3 runs 12 residues. Germline-derived CDR1 and CDR2 are MNHNS and SASEGT. Deletions cut 6 bases from V and 7 bases from J, with 13 bases between. CDR3 DNA sequence: TGTGCCAGCAGCCTCGGACCTCGGGAGCAGTACTTC. Translation: CASSLGPREQYF.

The V call is TRBV5-1, the J call TRBJ1-2; D gene unclear. Trimming shortened V by 5 bases and J by 3 bases, and 11 bases separated the two germline ends. The germline V gene has CDR1 SGHRS and CDR2 YFSETQ. This CDR3 contains 13 residues. The CDR3 DNA is TGCGCCAGCAGGAAGCCGCCGGACTATGGCTACACCTTC. It specifies CASRKPPDYGYTF.

This chain joins TRBV11-3 and TRBJ2-2; 8 bases line up with TRBD2. Trimming removed 5 bases from V and 4 bases from J; junction bases left unmatched: 6. The CDR3 spans 15 residues. Per germline, CDR1 SGHNT and CDR2 YENEEA. In DNA, the CDR3 is TGTGCCAGCAGCCTCAGCGGGAGAGTCACCGGGGAGCTGTTTTTT. It specifies CASSLSGRVTGELFF.

This chain uses TRBV20-1 with TRBJ1-5, with no clear D. The V end was cut by 6 bases, the J end by 1 base, with 4 bases between. Germline V gives CDR1 DFQATT, CDR2 SNEGSKA (reference sequence). This CDR3 is built from 11 residues. The CDR3 loop is CSAKSNQPQHF. As DNA, the CDR3 is TGCAGTGCCAAGAGCAATCAGCCCCAGCATTTT.

This chain connects TRBV7-7 to TRBJ2-3; 8 nucleotides match TRBD2. Trimming cost V 4 bases and J 6 bases; bases outside gene matches: 15. This CDR3 has 17 amino acids. Germline V gives CDR1 SSHAT, CDR2 FNYEAQ (reference sequence). CDR3 amino acids: CASSSQGVAGNLDTQYF. DNA of the CDR3: TGTGCCAGCAGCTCCCAAGGGGTAGCGGGAAATTTGGATACGCAGTATTTT.